The present TCR beta chain was sequenced within a study of CD8 T cells in ankylosing spondylitis. This clonotype was seen at least ten times. Its antigen is undetermined. The CDR3 contains 15 residues. Generation of TCR beta libraries employed quantitative 5'-RACE incorporating molecular barcodes. Via MiXCR, TCRdb re-called the 5' RACE reads, giving one row per CDR3 protein. The table includes roughly 40,000 distinct CDR3 sequences, 3.5% to 4% detected once. General study points: Seemingly distinctive of ankylosing spondylitis blood was a TCR beta motif formed by eight highly homologous variants.

Sequencing input: blood, either unsorted or a sorted T cell fraction (not recorded which). The sequence derives from a female donor with ankylosing spondylitis or in good health (not recorded which). The chain employs TRBV21-1 and TRBJ2-3. TRBV21-1 corresponds to a pseudogene. The CDR3 nucleotides are TGTGCCAGCGGCGACCGGAGCACTAGCACAGATACGCAGTATTTT. This gives the protein CASGDRSTSTDTQYF.